These 17 T cell receptor beta chains share one sample of origin, sequenced in a study of cytomegalovirus exposure and HLA in healthy donors (dated by TCRdb to the late 2010s). Library construction relied on the immunoSEQ multiplex PCR assay. For the multiplex PCR, a mixture combining 60 forward primers for TCR Vbeta segments and 13 reverse primers for TCR Jbeta segments was used. Held by TCRdb, this immuneACCESS table contains in-frame sequences only and omits some clones. Under half of the omission traces to an unresolved V gene where checked; the cause of the rest is unknown. For this sample there are about 130,000 clones; roughly 80% appear just once. Of the sample, approximately 9% is held by the ten largest clones. Input material: PBMCs. Receptor source: a man aged 25 to 40 in good health and CMV-seropositive.

This clone was seen a few times. The gene calls are TRBV6-5 and TRBJ1-2; the match to TRBD1 covers 11 bases. The length of the CDR3 is 14 residues. CDR1 and CDR2 from the germline V gene are MNHEY and SVGAGI. Germline trimming cut 4 bases from V and 7 bases from J; bases unmatched to any gene: 5. The CDR3 sequence is CASSSGQGAAGYTF. In DNA form, the CDR3 reads TGTGCCAGCAGTTCCGGACAGGGGGCGGCTGGCTACACCTTC.

V is TRBV7-9 and J is TRBJ1-1, with D unclear. The CDR3 totals 14 residues. Germline-derived CDR1 and CDR2 are SEHNR and FQNEAQ (reference sequence). V was clipped by 5 bases and J by 5 bases, with 15 bases between them. The CDR3 DNA sequence: TGTGCCAGCAGCCCCCTAAATTCGGGGACTGAAGCTTTCTTT. Residues: CASSPLNSGTEAFF.

The V gene is TRBV11-1, the J gene TRBJ2-1; TRBD2 might be the D (5 bases). Germline V gives CDR1 SGHAT, CDR2 FQDESV (reference sequence). Trimming took 1 base from V and 3 from J, leaving 7 bases between them. The CDR3 totals 14 residues. The CDR3, as DNA: TGTGCCAGCAGCTTAGGGGGAGACTACAATGAGCAGTTCTTC. Translation: CASSLGGDYNEQFF.

This sequence joins TRBV7-9 and TRBJ1-5; 9 bases line up with TRBD1. This CDR3 is built from 13 residues. The germline V gene encodes CDR1 SEHNR and CDR2 FQNEAQ (reference sequence). The V gene end was trimmed by 6 bases and the J gene end by 5 bases; junction bases not matched to a gene: 2. DNA of the CDR3: TGTGCCAGCAGTCGGACAGGGGATCAGCCCCAGCATTTT. It translates to CASSRTGDQPQHF.

This clone came up once. V gene TRBV10-3 combines with J gene TRBJ2-4, with TRBD1 identical over 12 bases. The CDR3 loop spans 15 amino acids. Trimming took 8 bases from V and 2 from J; bases not matched to a gene: 4. Germline V gene lookup returns CDR1 ENHRY and CDR2 SYGVKD. CDR3 DNA sequence: TGTGCCATCGGGGGGACAGGGGGCCCCAAAAACATTCAGTACTTC. As protein: CAIGGTGGPKNIQYF.

The rearrangement uses TRBV7-9 and TRBJ2-1, with D perhaps matching TRBD1 (6 bases). The CDR3 spans 13 residues. Germline lookup yields CDR1 SEHNR and CDR2 FQNEAQ (reference sequence). Trimming pared 3 bases from V and 10 bases from J, leaving 13 bases between. The CDR3 coding sequence is TGTGCCAGCAGCTTGGGTACGCAGGGGGAGCAGTTCTTC. This sequence encodes CASSLGTQGEQFF.

This chain connects TRBV6-5 to TRBJ2-1; D remains unclear. This CDR3 contains 13 residues. V was shortened by 7 bases and J by 4 bases, with 11 bases between the two germline ends. Germline CDR1 reads MNHEY; CDR2 reads SVGAGI. CDR3 sequence reads: CASTGLGYNEQFF. The CDR3 bases are TGTGCCAGCACAGGTTTAGGATACAATGAGCAGTTCTTC.

The chain is built from TRBV4-1 and TRBJ1-4; TRBD1 agrees at 7 bases. From germline, CDR1 is MGHRA and CDR2 YSYEKL. This CDR3 contains 15 residues. Trimming removed 1 base from V and 5 bases from J; junction bases left unmatched: 4. The CDR3: CASSQGQGGNEKLFF. The CDR3 DNA reads TGCGCCAGCAGCCAAGGACAGGGAGGAAATGAAAAACTGTTTTTT.

CDR3 protein: CSVFGEETQYF. The CDR3 DNA is TGCAGCGTCTTCGGGGAAGAGACCCAGTACTTC. The chain uses TRBV29-1 and TRBJ2-5; D may be TRBD2 (5 bases). CDR3 size: 11 residues. Trimming shortened V by 6 bases and J by 3 bases, and 8 bases separated the two germline ends. The germline CDR1 and CDR2 sequences are SQVTM and ANQGSEA.

This sequence joins TRBV18 and TRBJ1-3, with 9 bases fitting TRBD1. Germline V gives CDR1 KGHSH, CDR2 LQKENI. V was clipped by 4 bases and J by 4 bases; unmatched bases: 17. The CDR3 extends over 19 amino acids. The CDR3 DNA follows: TGTGCCAGCTCACGTGGGACAGGGCCTTCGTCTCCGTGGGGAAACACCATATATTTT. Translating gives CASSRGTGPSSPWGNTIYF.

CDR3 sequence: CASSLNLPGTEAFF. CDR3 nucleotides: TGTGCCAGCAGTTTAAATCTACCTGGCACTGAAGCTTTCTTT. This rearrangement joins TRBV27 to TRBJ1-1; D is unclear. The ends were cut back, 2 bases at V and 4 bases at J, with 11 bases in the middle. The CDR3 is 14 amino acids. CDR1 is MNHEY, CDR2 SMNVEV, per germline (reference sequence).

This chain connects TRBV27 to TRBJ2-5, with D possibly matching TRBD1 (6 bases). CDR1 and CDR2 (germline): MNHEY, SMNVEV (reference sequence). This CDR3 spans 13 amino acids. The V gene lost 6 bases and the J gene lost 0 bases, with 8 bases spanning the gap. Written as DNA, the CDR3 is TGTGCCAGCAGAGGGGACAACCAAGAGACCCAGTACTTC. Its translation: CASRGDNQETQYF.

As concerns this clone: The junction departs from the called germline gene at one end, perhaps through a read error. The chain recombines TRBV7-9 with TRBJ2-4; D unclear. Per the germline V gene, CDR1 is SEHNR and CDR2 is FQNEAQ (reference sequence). CDR3 length equals 15 residues. CDR3 amino acids: CASSMTIRAKNSQYF. In DNA form, the CDR3 reads TGTGCCAGCAGCATGACAATTAGAGCCAAAAACAGTCAGTACTTC.

V gene TRBV19 combines with J gene TRBJ1-5; D perhaps matches TRBD1 (6 bases). The CDR3 is 15 amino acids. The germline V gene encodes CDR1 LNHDA and CDR2 SQIVND (reference sequence). The V gene lost 4 bases and the J gene lost 1 base, with 11 bases spanning the gap. CDR3 bases: TGTGCCAGTAGTAAACAGGGCCCCAGCAATCAGCCCCAGCATTTT. It specifies CASSKQGPSNQPQHF.

The rearrangement uses TRBV27 and TRBJ1-5, with unresolved D. This CDR3 region has 15 residues. V was clipped by 2 bases and J by 2 bases, with 10 bases between them. Germline CDR1 is MNHEY and CDR2 is SMNVEV (reference sequence). DNA of the CDR3: TGTGCCAGCAGTTTACGACATTTGGGCAATCAGCCCCAGCATTTT. As protein: CASSLRHLGNQPQHF.

The chain joins TRBV6-5 to TRBJ2-7; no clear D. This CDR3 contains 14 residues. Germline CDR1 and CDR2: MNHEY and SVGAGI. V dropped 6 bases and J dropped 6 bases, with 18 bases sitting between them. CDR3 sequence (DNA): TGTGCCAGCAGACCTAGACGGAGACTCGGCGAGCAGTACTTC. Protein sequence: CASRPRRRLGEQYF.

The V call is TRBV2, the J call TRBJ2-2; perhaps TRBD2 as D (6 bases). This CDR3 is built from 14 residues. V lost 4 bases and J 4 bases, leaving 10 bases between the germline ends. The germline CDR1 and CDR2 sequences are SNHLY and FYNNEI. The CDR3 sequence: CASSVEGTTGELFF. The CDR3 DNA reads TGTGCCAGCAGTGTGGAGGGAACCACCGGGGAGCTGTTTTTT.